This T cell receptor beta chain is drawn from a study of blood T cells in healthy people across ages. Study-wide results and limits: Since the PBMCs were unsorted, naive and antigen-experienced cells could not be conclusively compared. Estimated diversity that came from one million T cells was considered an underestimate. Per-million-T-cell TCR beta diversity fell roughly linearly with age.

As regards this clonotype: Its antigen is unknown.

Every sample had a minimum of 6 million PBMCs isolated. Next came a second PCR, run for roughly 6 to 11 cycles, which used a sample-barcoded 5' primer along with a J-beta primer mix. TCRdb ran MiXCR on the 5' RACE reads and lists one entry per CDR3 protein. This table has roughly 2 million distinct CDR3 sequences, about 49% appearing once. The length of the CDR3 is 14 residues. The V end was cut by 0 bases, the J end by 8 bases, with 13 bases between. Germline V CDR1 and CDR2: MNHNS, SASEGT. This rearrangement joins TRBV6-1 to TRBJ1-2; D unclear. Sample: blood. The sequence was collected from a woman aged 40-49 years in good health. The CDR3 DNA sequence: TGTGCCAGCAGTGAAGCGGTACAACCACGGGGCTACACCTTC. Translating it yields CASSEAVQPRGYTF.